This T cell receptor beta chain was profiled in a study of OX40 agonist ivuxolimab in advanced cancers. Sequencing was performed with immunoSEQ multiplex PCR; in TCRdb, only in-frame clones are kept and a portion is missing. The sample records fewer than 40,000 clones, about four fifths being singletons. The sample consisted of CD4+ or CD8+ T cells sorted from blood, taken in a trial of the OX40 agonist ivuxolimab. The source is an adult with an advanced solid tumor such as melanoma, head and neck, liver or kidney cancer.

The CDR3 spells CASSVDRGYGYTF. Here the CDR3 DNA reads TGTGCCAGCAGTGTGGACAGGGGGTATGGCTACACCTTC. The chain recombines TRBV27 with TRBJ1-2, with 10 positions matching TRBD1. This CDR3 has 13 amino acids. With 5 bases clipped from V and 5 bases from J, the junction kept 2 bases outside the gene matches. Looked up from germline, CDR1 is MNHEY and CDR2 is SMNVEV (reference sequence).